What follows describes a single T cell receptor (beta chain). Its antigen is unidentified. This entry is derived from a study of shared clonotypes between healthy human individuals. Clones were read by immunoSEQ multiplex PCR, and TCRdb kept only the in-frame ones, dropping some. The sample contains around 1,900,000 clones, about 93% of which appear only once. The study's findings and limits: Only blood was sampled, and tissue TCR repertoires likely differ from blood ones. Around 4.7% was the fraction of naive CD4 clonotypes found shared across a few donors.

CD45RO-negative, CCR7-positively selected cells formed the naive CD8 fraction, excluding terminally differentiated effector memory CD45RA+ cells. V was clipped by 1 base and J by 3 bases, with 18 bases between them. The germline V gene has CDR1 SGHAT and CDR2 FQNNGV. The CDR3 has 18 amino acids. The chain is built from TRBV11-2 and TRBJ2-2; D uncertain. This clonotype was sampled from a young man in good health. Some clones in this sample may be carry-over from other donors' samples. Material for sequencing was naive CD8+ T cells from PBMCs. This chain's CDR3 is CASSLGHTLRVYTGELFF. In DNA, the CDR3 is TGTGCCAGCAGCTTAGGACACACCCTCCGGGTTTACACCGGGGAGCTGTTTTTT.